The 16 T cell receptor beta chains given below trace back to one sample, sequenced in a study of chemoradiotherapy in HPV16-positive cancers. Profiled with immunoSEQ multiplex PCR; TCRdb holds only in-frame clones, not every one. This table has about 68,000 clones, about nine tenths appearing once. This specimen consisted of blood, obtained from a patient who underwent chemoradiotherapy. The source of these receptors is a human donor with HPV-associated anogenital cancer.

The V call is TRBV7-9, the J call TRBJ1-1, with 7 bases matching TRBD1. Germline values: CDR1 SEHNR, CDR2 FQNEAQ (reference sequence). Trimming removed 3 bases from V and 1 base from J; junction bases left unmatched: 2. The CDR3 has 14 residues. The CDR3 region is CASSFSGGNTEAFF. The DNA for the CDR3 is TGTGCCAGCAGCTTTTCAGGGGGGAACACTGAAGCTTTCTTT.

The CDR3 here is CASSERGRVETQYF. CDR3 coding DNA: TGTGCCAGCAGTGAAAGGGGCAGGGTAGAGACCCAGTACTTC. The chain carries TRBV28 and TRBJ2-5; perhaps TRBD1 as D (5 bases). Germline CDR1 and CDR2: MDHEN and SYDVKM. The CDR3 covers 14 residues. V shed 5 bases and J shed 4 bases, with 14 bases lying between them.

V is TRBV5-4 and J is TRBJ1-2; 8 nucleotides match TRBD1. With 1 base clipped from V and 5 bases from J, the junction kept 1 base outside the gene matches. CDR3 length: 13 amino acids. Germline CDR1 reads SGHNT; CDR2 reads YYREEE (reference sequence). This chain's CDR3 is CASSLNRGYGYTF. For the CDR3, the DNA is TGTGCCAGCAGCTTGAACAGGGGGTATGGCTACACCTTC. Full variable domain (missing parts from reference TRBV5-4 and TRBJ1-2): ETGVTQSPTHLIKTRGQQVTLRCSSQSGHNTVSWYQQALGQGPQFIFQYYREEENGRGNFPPRFSGLQFPNYSSELNVNALELDDSALYLCASSLNRGYGYTFGSGTRLTVV.

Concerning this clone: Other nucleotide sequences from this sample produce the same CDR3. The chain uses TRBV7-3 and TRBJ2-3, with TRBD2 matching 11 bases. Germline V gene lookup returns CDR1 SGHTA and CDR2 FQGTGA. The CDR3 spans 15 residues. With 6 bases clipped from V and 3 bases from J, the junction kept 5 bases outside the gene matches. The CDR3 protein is CASSLTSGETDTQYF. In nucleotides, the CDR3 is TGTGCCAGCAGTCTGACTAGCGGGGAAACAGATACGCAGTATTTT.

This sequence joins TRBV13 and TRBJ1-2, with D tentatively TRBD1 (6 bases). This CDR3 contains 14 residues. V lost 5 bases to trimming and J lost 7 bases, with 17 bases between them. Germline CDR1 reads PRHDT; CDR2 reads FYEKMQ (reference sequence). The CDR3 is CASSPAGGQGGYTF. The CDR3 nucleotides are TGTGCCAGCAGCCCTGCGGGGGGGCAGGGTGGCTACACCTTC. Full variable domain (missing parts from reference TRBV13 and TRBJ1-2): AAGVIQSPRHLIKEKRETATLKCYPIPRHDTVYWYQQGPGQDPQFLISFYEKMQSDKGSIPDRFSAQQFSDYHSELNMSSLELGDSALYFCASSPAGGQGGYTFGSGTRLTVV.

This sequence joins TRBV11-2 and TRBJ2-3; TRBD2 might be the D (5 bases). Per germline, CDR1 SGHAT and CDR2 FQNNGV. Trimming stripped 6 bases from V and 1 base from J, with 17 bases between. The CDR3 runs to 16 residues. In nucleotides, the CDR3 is TGTGCCAGCAGATCAAGGCGGGCAGGAGGCACAGATACGCAGTATTTT. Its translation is CASRSRRAGGTDTQYF. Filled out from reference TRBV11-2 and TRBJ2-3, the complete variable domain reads EAGVAQSPRYKIIEKRQSVAFWCNPISGHATLYWYQQILGQGPKLLIQFQNNGVVDDSQLPKDRFSAERLKGVDSTLKIQPAKLEDSAVYLCASRSRRAGGTDTQYFGPGTRLTVL.

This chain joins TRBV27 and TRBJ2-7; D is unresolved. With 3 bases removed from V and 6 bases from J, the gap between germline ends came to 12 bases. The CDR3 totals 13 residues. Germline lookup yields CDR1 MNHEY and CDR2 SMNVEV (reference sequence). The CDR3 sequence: CASSFGPMGEQYF. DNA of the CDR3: TGTGCCAGCAGTTTCGGACCTATGGGCGAGCAGTACTTC.

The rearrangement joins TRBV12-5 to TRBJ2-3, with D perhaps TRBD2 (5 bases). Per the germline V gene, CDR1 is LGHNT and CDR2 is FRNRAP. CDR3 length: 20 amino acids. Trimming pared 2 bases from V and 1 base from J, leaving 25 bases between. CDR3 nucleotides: TGTGCTAGTGGTTTGAGATGCCAGTCGAGGGCTTACCTAGGCACAGATACGCAGTATTTT. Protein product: CASGLRCQSRAYLGTDTQYF.

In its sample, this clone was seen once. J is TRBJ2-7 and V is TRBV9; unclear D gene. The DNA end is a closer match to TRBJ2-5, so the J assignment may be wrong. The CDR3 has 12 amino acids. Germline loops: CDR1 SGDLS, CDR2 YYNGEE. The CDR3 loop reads CASMLGQETQYF. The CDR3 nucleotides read TGTGCCAGCATGCTGGGCCAAGAGACCCAGTACTTC.

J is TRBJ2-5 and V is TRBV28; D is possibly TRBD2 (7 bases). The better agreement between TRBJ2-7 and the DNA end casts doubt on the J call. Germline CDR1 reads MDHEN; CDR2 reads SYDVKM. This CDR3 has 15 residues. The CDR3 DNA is TGTGCCAGCAGCGGGGGCGGTCCGGGAGGATACGAGCAGTACTTC. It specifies CASSGGGPGGYEQYF.

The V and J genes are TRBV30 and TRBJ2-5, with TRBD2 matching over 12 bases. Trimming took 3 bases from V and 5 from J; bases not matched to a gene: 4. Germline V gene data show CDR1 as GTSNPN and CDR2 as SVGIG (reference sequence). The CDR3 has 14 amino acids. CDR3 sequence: CAWRLAGGKETQYF. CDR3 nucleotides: TGTGCCTGGAGACTAGCGGGGGGAAAGGAGACCCAGTACTTC.

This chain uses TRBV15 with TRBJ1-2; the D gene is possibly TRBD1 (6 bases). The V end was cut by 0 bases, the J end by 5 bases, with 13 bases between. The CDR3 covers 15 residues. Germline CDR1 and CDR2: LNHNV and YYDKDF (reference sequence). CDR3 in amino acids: CATSRDLVQGYGYTF. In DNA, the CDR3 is TGTGCCACCAGCAGAGATCTGGTACAGGGATATGGCTACACCTTC.

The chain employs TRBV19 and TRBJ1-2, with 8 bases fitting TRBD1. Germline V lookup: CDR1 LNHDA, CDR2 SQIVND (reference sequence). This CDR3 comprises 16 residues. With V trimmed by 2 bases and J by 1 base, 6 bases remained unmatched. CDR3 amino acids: CASSIQGQDINYGYTF. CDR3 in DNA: TGTGCCAGTAGTATACAGGGACAGGACATTAACTATGGCTACACCTTC.

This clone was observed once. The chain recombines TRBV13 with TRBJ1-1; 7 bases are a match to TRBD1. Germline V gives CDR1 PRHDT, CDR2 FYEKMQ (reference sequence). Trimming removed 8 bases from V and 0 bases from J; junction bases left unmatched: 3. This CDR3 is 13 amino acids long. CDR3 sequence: CASLQGLNTEAFF. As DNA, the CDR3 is TGTGCCAGCCTACAGGGGCTGAACACTGAAGCTTTCTTT.

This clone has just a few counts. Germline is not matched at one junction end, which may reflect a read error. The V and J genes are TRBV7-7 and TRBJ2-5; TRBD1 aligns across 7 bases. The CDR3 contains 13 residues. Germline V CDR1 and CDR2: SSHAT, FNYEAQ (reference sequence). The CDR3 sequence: CASSPTGKETQYF. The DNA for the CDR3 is TGTGCTAGCAGCCCGACAGGGAAAGAGACCCAGTACTTC.

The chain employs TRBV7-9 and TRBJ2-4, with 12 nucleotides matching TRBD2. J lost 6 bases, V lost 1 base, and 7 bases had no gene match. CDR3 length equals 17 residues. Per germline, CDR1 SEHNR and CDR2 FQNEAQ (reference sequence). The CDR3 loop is CASSLGLAGAEGNIQYF. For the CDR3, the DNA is TGTGCCAGCAGCTTAGGACTAGCGGGAGCGGAGGGAAACATTCAGTACTTC.